This note documents a single T cell receptor (beta chain) sequence. This sample was taken from a study of Ad26.COV2.S vaccination and SARS-CoV-2 variants. Treatment noted: roughly 20 received Ad26.COV2.S at low or high dose, single or two shots; about five received placebo; per-sample allocation not given. Sampling was performed 63 days after the first vaccine or placebo injection. Produced via immunoSEQ multiplex PCR; TCRdb's table is partial and in-frame only. This table holds roughly 400,000 clones, about nine tenths found once. V was shortened by 6 bases and J by 8 bases, with 14 bases between the two germline ends. Germline assignment: CDR1 MNHEY and CDR2 SMNVEV (reference sequence). This CDR3 has 13 amino acids.

Material: peripheral blood, obtained in a trial of Ad26.COV2.S vaccine versus placebo. This sequence was found in a person between 18 and 59 years old who received the Ad26.COV2.S COVID-19 vaccine or a placebo. The gene calls are TRBV27 and TRBJ2-1; TRBD1 is a possible D gene (5 bases). The DNA of the CDR3 is TGTGCCAGCAGCAGACAGTTTAGGTATGAGCAGTTCTTC. Its translation: CASSRQFRYEQFF.